This T cell receptor (beta chain) was identified in a study of shared clonotypes between healthy human individuals. With respect to this clone: What it recognizes is unknown.

Study outcomes and limitations: Of the naive CD4 clonotypes, about 5% were shared across several donors.

All of the donors resided in Nashville, Tennessee, and each was a Caucasian adult. Data came from immunoSEQ multiplex PCR; TCRdb stores just in-frame clones and leaves some out. Of about 2.5 million clones detected, 80% to 95% appear once; the ten largest clones hold approximately 0.39%. This CDR3 is built from 14 residues. The germline V gene has CDR1 SGHAT and CDR2 FQNNGV. The V and J ends lost 5 bases and 1 base respectively, with 9 bases between them. The genes are TRBV11-2 and TRBJ1-3; no firm D call. Input material: naive CD4+ T cells from PBMCs. Subset specified: CD45RA+ positively selected. The origin of this receptor is a man younger than 30 in good health. Some clones in this sample may be carry-over from other donors' samples. The DNA of the CDR3 is TGTGCCAGCAGCCCCGATGTTTCTGGAAACACCATATATTTT. This codes for CASSPDVSGNTIYF.